This is a list of T cell receptor beta chains from one sample in a study of blood T cell repertoires in COVID-19. Data came from immunoSEQ multiplex PCR; TCRdb stores just in-frame clones and leaves some out. The sample has under 80,000 clones, over 80% seen once. What was sequenced was peripheral blood. The receptors here all came from a man in his 70s with acute or convalescent COVID-19. The CDR3 runs from the conserved cysteine through the conserved F or W.

V: TRBV6-5
J: TRBJ2-1
CDR3: CASSFVSSYNEQFF

V: TRBV11-1
J: TRBJ1-1
CDR3: CASTAREVTEAFF

V: TRBV19
J: TRBJ2-2
CDR3: CASSIGSAGELFF

V: TRBV24-1
J: TRBJ2-2
CDR3: CATSDLKTGYTGELFF

V: TRBV28
J: TRBJ1-4
CDR3: CASSRTSTAQKGKLFF

V: TRBV5-8
J: TRBJ1-5
CDR3: CASSAPPRGSNQPQHF

V: TRBV7-3
J: TRBJ1-1
CDR3: CASSFEGDTEAFF

V: TRBV5-4
J: TRBJ1-1
CDR3: CASSLDGQGSTEAFF

V: TRBV15
J: TRBJ2-7
CDR3: CATQNPGTGSYEQYF

V: TRBV29-1
J: TRBJ2-2
CDR3: CSAAILRPRRSDTGELFF

V: TRBV4-1
J: TRBJ1-2
CDR3: CASSQAIPLEGYYGYTF

V: TRBV7-7
J: TRBJ2-1
CDR3: CASSLGTSGVDEQFF

V: TRBV19
J: TRBJ2-1
CDR3: CASSMSLSSYNEQFF

V: TRBV19
J: TRBJ1-1
CDR3: CASSIPTPRRQGGTEAFF

V: TRBV28
J: TRBJ2-7
CDR3: CASSSLGQGVGQYF

V: TRBV18
J: TRBJ2-5
CDR3: CASSPIRTGGAGTQYF

V: TRBV4-1
J: TRBJ1-2
CDR3: CASSSQKGLYGYTF

V: TRBV19
J: TRBJ2-1
CDR3: CASSIVGGLDLNEQFF

V: TRBV14
J: TRBJ1-2
CDR3: CASSQSYQALYGYTF